The 16 T cell receptor beta chains below were found in one sample sequenced in a study of identical twins. TCRdb used MiXCR to reprocess the 5' RACE reads, holding one entry per CDR3 protein. This table holds 500,000 to 550,000 distinct CDR3 sequences, roughly a fifth found once. This same sample was also taken into another study, of T cells expressing NK-cell markers.

The specimen sequenced was CD4+ T cells sorted from blood. These receptors originate from a woman between 18 and 30 years old in good health.

This clonotype was seen more than once but under ten times. The chain couples TRBV29-1 to TRBJ2-3; TRBD2 matches 11 bases. Trimming cost V 0 bases and J 5 bases; bases outside gene matches: 7. This CDR3 is 16 amino acids long. Germline V gene sequence: CDR1 SQVTM, CDR2 ANQGSEA. CDR3: CSVEEPLAGEQDTQYF. The CDR3 nucleotides are TGCAGCGTTGAAGAACCACTAGCGGGGGAACAAGATACGCAGTATTTT.

This rearrangement joins TRBV27 to TRBJ2-7, with D possibly matching TRBD1 (5 bases). V was pared by 0 bases and J by 2 bases, with 14 bases between. CDR3 size: 16 residues. Per the germline V gene, CDR1 is MNHEY and CDR2 is SMNVEV (reference sequence). This CDR3 is CASSLSISTATYEQYF. The CDR3, as DNA: TGTGCCAGCAGTTTATCGATCTCGACAGCAACCTACGAGCAGTACTTC.

J is TRBJ2-7 and V is TRBV6-2 or TRBV6-3; tentatively, D is TRBD1 or TRBD2 (6 bases each). CDR3 length: 14 residues. CDR1 is MNHEY and CDR2 is SVGEGT in the germline V gene. In DNA form, the CDR3 reads TGTGCTACCGCTGAGGGGGGAACACCCTACGAGCAGTACTTC. This translates into CATAEGGTPYEQYF.

This clonotype was counted a few times. The chain uses TRBV24-1 and TRBJ2-7; the D is unclear. V lost 0 bases, J lost 3 bases, and 2 bases lay in between. Germline V lookup: CDR1 KGHDR, CDR2 SFDVKD. CDR3 length: 12 residues. CDR3 region: CATSDLCYEQYF. As DNA, the CDR3 is TGTGCCACCAGTGATTTGTGCTACGAGCAGTACTTC.

The chain's CDR3 is CASSFGQGVGETQYF. In DNA, the CDR3 is TGCGCCAGCAGCTTCGGCCAGGGGGTGGGGGAGACCCAGTACTTC. This chain links TRBV5-1 with TRBJ2-5; TRBD1 aligns across 7 bases. Germline V gene sequence: CDR1 SGHRS, CDR2 YFSETQ. V gave up 2 bases and J gave up 5 bases; unmatched junction bases: 9. The CDR3 length is 15 residues.

The rearrangement uses TRBV12-3 or TRBV12-4 and TRBJ2-1, with TRBD1 identical over 9 bases. This CDR3 has 18 amino acids. Trimming removed 3 bases from V and 5 bases from J; junction bases left unmatched: 14. The CDR3 sequence: CASSFYPLGQGDDNEQFF. The CDR3 DNA reads TGTGCCAGCAGTTTTTACCCCCTGGGACAGGGTGATGACAATGAGCAGTTCTTC.

This clonotype appeared a single time. This chain uses TRBV11-2 with TRBJ1-1; 9 positions match TRBD1. Germline loops: CDR1 SGHAT, CDR2 FQNNGV. The CDR3 has 14 residues. V lost 8 bases to trimming and J lost 7 bases; unmatched junction nucleotides: 11. CDR3 sequence: CASGFTGGFYEAFF. DNA for the CDR3: TGTGCCAGCGGATTTACAGGGGGCTTCTATGAAGCTTTCTTT. Full variable domain (outside the CDR3, taken from reference TRBV11-2 and TRBJ1-1): EAGVAQSPRYKIIEKRQSVAFWCNPISGHATLYWYQQILGQGPKLLIQFQNNGVVDDSQLPKDRFSAERLKGVDSTLKIQPAKLEDSAVYLCASGFTGGFYEAFFGQGTRLTVV.

The rearrangement links TRBV18 to TRBJ2-1; D is unresolved. The V gene lost 2 bases and the J gene lost 7 bases, with 21 bases spanning the gap. CDR1 is KGHSH, CDR2 LQKENI, per germline. This CDR3 comprises 17 residues. The CDR3 DNA follows: TGTGCCAGCTCACCATCTCAGGAAGGATCAGTCGAGAATGAGCAGTTCTTC. Its protein is CASSPSQEGSVENEQFF.

The chain carries TRBV2 and TRBJ2-1; TRBD2 agrees at 7 bases. The CDR3 extends over 14 amino acids. Germline assignment: CDR1 SNHLY and CDR2 FYNNEI. Trimming took 9 bases from V and 9 from J; bases not matched to a gene: 14. This CDR3 reads CARGLVREHSEQFF. As DNA, the CDR3 is TGTGCCAGAGGACTAGTGAGGGAGCATAGTGAGCAGTTCTTC.

The V call is TRBV20-1, the J call TRBJ1-1; TRBD1 is a possible D gene (5 bases). CDR3 size: 13 residues. Per the germline V gene, CDR1 is DFQATT and CDR2 is SNEGSKA (reference sequence). Trimming took off 0 bases at V and 5 bases at J, with 10 bases between the two ends. The CDR3 DNA follows: TGCAGTGCTAGAGATAAGAGGGGAACTGAAGCTTTCTTT. Its translation: CSARDKRGTEAFF.

This clonotype was detected a few times. This chain links TRBV12-3 or TRBV12-4 with TRBJ2-6; 9 bases match TRBD1. The CDR3 runs to 16 residues. V was pared by 4 bases and J by 4 bases, with 5 bases of the junction left unmatched. The CDR3 DNA reads as TGTGCCAGCAGTTCCAGGACAGGGGTCGGGGCCAACGTCCTGACTTTC. Its translation is CASSSRTGVGANVLTF.

This clonotype was detected only a few times. This chain connects TRBV20-1 to TRBJ2-1, with 7 bases identical to TRBD1. Trimming at V came to 5 bases and at J to 4 bases, leaving 5 bases not matched to a gene. The CDR3 is made up of 13 amino acids. In germline, CDR1 is DFQATT, CDR2 SNEGSKA (reference sequence). The CDR3 region is CSAGGQAYNEQFF. CDR3 DNA: TGCAGTGCTGGTGGACAGGCATACAATGAGCAGTTCTTC.

In its sample, this clonotype was seen a few times. The chain links TRBV7-8 to TRBJ1-5; D is uncertain. This CDR3 has 13 residues. Per the germline V gene, CDR1 is SGHVS and CDR2 is FQNEAQ. V lost 0 bases to trimming and J lost 7 bases, with 7 bases between them. The CDR3 is CASSLAPGQPQHF. The CDR3 DNA reads as TGTGCCAGCAGCTTAGCGCCAGGCCAGCCCCAGCATTTT.

About this clonotype itself: The junction and the germline gene differ at one end; a read error may be behind it. The chain couples TRBV5-6 to TRBJ2-1; D is ambiguous. This CDR3 region has 12 residues. Germline V gene sequence: CDR1 SGHDT, CDR2 YYEEEE. CDR3 sequence: CASSLRSVGSTF. The CDR3 region has the DNA TGTGCCAGCAGCTTGAGATCGGTCGGGTCTACCTTC.

The V call is TRBV5-4, the J call TRBJ2-5; the D gene could be TRBD1 or TRBD2 (5 bases each). Germline V lookup: CDR1 SGHNT, CDR2 YYREEE (reference sequence). V lost 3 bases and J lost 7, with 31 bases in between. This CDR3 has 19 residues. CDR3 sequence: CASSYAAAGTSRPRGTQYF. Here the CDR3 DNA reads TGTGCCAGCAGCTACGCGGCCGCCGGGACCTCAAGACCACGGGGGACCCAGTACTTC.

The table lists this clonotype with a few counts. The V and J genes are TRBV5-4 and TRBJ2-1; D perhaps matches TRBD2 (6 bases). The V gene lost 1 base and the J gene lost 7 bases, with 12 bases spanning the gap. This CDR3 region has 14 residues. Germline CDR1 SGHNT, CDR2 YYREEE (reference sequence). CDR3 bases: TGTGCCAGCAGCTTGACTAGCTCAGGGAATGAGCAGTTCTTC. It codes for CASSLTSSGNEQFF. Using reference TRBV5-4 and TRBJ2-1 for the parts outside the CDR3, the full variable domain is ETGVTQSPTHLIKTRGQQVTLRCSSQSGHNTVSWYQQALGQGPQFIFQYYREEENGRGNFPPRFSGLQFPNYSSELNVNALELDDSALYLCASSLTSSGNEQFFGPGTRLTVL.